The clone carrying this TCR beta chain was seen only once. Its target is not known. There are 13 residues in the CDR3. V shed 7 bases, J shed 3 bases, and the junction held 4 bases outside the gene matches. Germline CDR1 is SGHVS and CDR2 is FQNEAQ. This record belongs to a study of vaccination effects on CD4 cells after COVID-19. Background on the study: Sampling occurred 16 days and one week pre-vaccination in a couple of convalescent patients.

The data were produced by immunoSEQ multiplex PCR, yet TCRdb's version contains in-frame clones alone and is incomplete. The sample comprises 30,000 to 35,000 clones, 72% of which are singletons, and about 29% rests with the top ten. Expansion with viral peptide pools was applied to antigen-specific CD4+ T cells by the ViraFEST assay prior to sequencing. With 10 to 11 days of culture completed, CD4+ T cells were isolated. SARS-CoV-2 infection was confirmed by PCR in the person between March and December 2020. Findings and caveats of the study: Among infection- and vaccine-induced clones, marked clonal contraction occurred late after vaccination.

This sequence originates from a human donor who had a prior SARS-CoV-2 infection. The sample consisted of CD4+ T cells from PBMCs cultured with a peptide pool, taken before COVID-19 vaccination. The V and J genes are TRBV7-8 and TRBJ2-7; TRBD1 matches at 9 bases. CDR3 region: CASKEDRGYEQYF. The DNA for the CDR3 is TGTGCCAGCAAGGAGGACAGGGGCTACGAGCAGTACTTC.